The 29 T cell receptor beta chains in this list originate from one sample, sequenced in a study of Ad26.COV2.S vaccination and SARS-CoV-2 variants (dated by TCRdb to the early 2020s). Sample treatment or condition, as interpreted from the label and publication: about 20 received Ad26.COV2.S at low or high dose, single or two shots; about 5 received placebo; per-sample allocation not given. Repertoires of vaccine and placebo recipients were sequenced from samples taken on day 63 after the first injection. Library preparation employed the immunoSEQ multiplex PCR assay. In its TCRdb copy, this immuneACCESS table keeps in-frame sequences only and misses some clones. Where compared with another copy, unresolved V genes explain less than half of these, and the others have no known cause. The sample table shows roughly 700,000 clones, and about 90% are seen once. The ten largest clones take up approximately 1.5% of the sample.

The starting material was peripheral blood, obtained in a trial of Ad26.COV2.S vaccine versus placebo. The receptors derive from a person between 18 and 65 years old who received the Ad26.COV2.S COVID-19 vaccine or a placebo.

The genes are TRBV30 and TRBJ2-3, with D possibly TRBD1 on 5 matching bases. Per germline, CDR1 GTSNPN and CDR2 SVGIG (reference sequence). There are 13 residues in the CDR3. V was clipped by 5 bases and J by 6 bases, with 15 bases between them. In DNA, the CDR3 is TGTGCCTGGTCTCAGGGTGAGAGGGATACGCAGTATTTT. This sequence encodes CAWSQGERDTQYF.

CDR3 protein: CAWRWRGRSYEQYF. For the CDR3, the DNA is TGTGCCTGGAGGTGGAGGGGGCGTTCCTACGAGCAGTACTTC. This chain links TRBV30 with TRBJ2-7, with a tentative D call TRBD1 (7 bases). CDR3 length: 14 amino acids. CDR1 and CDR2 (germline): GTSNPN, SVGIG (reference sequence). Trimming took 3 bases from V and 1 from J, leaving 13 bases between them.

V usage is TRBV2 and J usage is TRBJ2-7, with 9 nucleotides matching TRBD1. The CDR3 totals 15 residues. The J segment lost 3 bases and the V segment lost 3 bases, leaving 6 bases of the junction unmatched. Germline lookup yields CDR1 SNHLY and CDR2 FYNNEI. For the CDR3, the DNA is TGTGCCAGCAGTGATGTGGGACAGGGTAACTACGAGCAGTACTTC. Translation: CASSDVGQGNYEQYF.

This clone was observed at least ten times. In the same sample, other DNA sequences code for this CDR3. The rearrangement uses TRBV15 and TRBJ2-5; 9 positions agree with TRBD2. V trimming: 0 bases; J trimming: 5 bases; junction bases outside the gene matches: 4. Germline loops: CDR1 LNHNV, CDR2 YYDKDF (reference sequence). The CDR3 sequence is 15 residues long. The CDR3 here is CATSRDRGGAETQYF. CDR3 nucleotide sequence: TGTGCCACCAGCAGAGATCGCGGGGGGGCCGAGACCCAGTACTTC.

The chain uses TRBV6-5 and TRBJ1-2, with D perhaps matching TRBD1 (6 bases). Germline lookup yields CDR1 MNHEY and CDR2 SVGAGI. The CDR3 contains 15 residues. V was shortened by 2 bases and J by 4 bases, with 14 bases between the two germline ends. The CDR3 nucleotides are TGTGCCAGCAGTTACAGATCGACAGGACCCTATGGCTACACCTTC. This sequence encodes CASSYRSTGPYGYTF.

Here the CDR3 reads CASSPQTGLNTEAFF. The CDR3 DNA reads as TGTGCCAGCAGCCCTCAGACAGGGTTGAACACTGAAGCTTTCTTT. The chain is built from TRBV7-6 and TRBJ1-1; 7 bases line up with TRBD1. This CDR3 has 15 residues. Germline V CDR1 and CDR2: SGHVS, FNYEAQ. Losses at the gene ends were 5 bases for V and 0 bases for J; bases not matched to a gene: 6.

The gene calls are TRBV30 and TRBJ1-2, with a possible D match to TRBD1 (6 bases). With 5 bases removed from V and 3 bases from J, the gap between germline ends came to 16 bases. CDR1 GTSNPN and CDR2 SVGIG come from the germline V gene (reference sequence). This CDR3 comprises 14 residues. The CDR3 protein is CAWARRGWDYGYTF. CDR3 sequence (DNA): TGTGCCTGGGCGCGCAGGGGTTGGGACTATGGCTACACCTTC.

The chain joins TRBV9 to TRBJ2-1, with 11 bases identical to TRBD2. The CDR3 extends over 17 amino acids. J lost 4 bases, V lost 4 bases, and 10 bases had no gene match. Germline CDR1 reads SGDLS; CDR2 reads YYNGEE. The CDR3 nucleotides are TGTGCCAGCAGCCCCGCCCAGGCTAGCGGGAGGTACAATGAGCAGTTCTTC. Translation: CASSPAQASGRYNEQFF.

This chain joins TRBV18 and TRBJ2-5; 8 bases fit TRBD2. This CDR3 has 16 amino acids. CDR1 is KGHSH, CDR2 LQKENI, per germline. V dropped 2 bases and J dropped 5; count of bases not matched to a gene: 10. The CDR3 spells CASSPAKTGGRETQYF. Here the CDR3 DNA reads TGTGCCAGCTCACCAGCTAAGACGGGAGGGCGGGAGACCCAGTACTTC. Full variable domain (missing parts from reference TRBV18 and TRBJ2-5): NAGVMQNPRHLVRRRGQEARLRCSPMKGHSHVYWYRQLPEEGLKFMVYLQKENIIDESGMPKERFSAEFPKEGPSILRIQQVVRGDSAAYFCASSPAKTGGRETQYFGPGTRLLVL.

The chain links TRBV7-2 to TRBJ2-7; no definite D call. The germline V gene has CDR1 SGHTA and CDR2 FQGNSA. The CDR3 has 14 residues. V was pared by 6 bases and J by 3 bases, with 15 bases between. CDR3 sequence reads: CASSLPGRHYEQYF. The CDR3, as DNA: TGTGCCAGCAGTCTACCGGGTCGCCACTACGAGCAGTACTTC.

To note about this clone: Different DNA sequences within this sample yield the same CDR3. CDR3 region: CASSLDQVQPQHF. The CDR3 DNA sequence: TGTGCCAGCAGCTTAGATCAGGTTCAGCCCCAGCATTTT. The chain carries TRBV11-2 and TRBJ1-5; D not resolved. V was pared by 0 bases and J by 6 bases, with 6 bases between. This CDR3 has 13 residues. Per germline, CDR1 SGHAT and CDR2 FQNNGV.

The chain combines TRBV5-1 with TRBJ2-1; either TRBD1 or TRBD2 may fit D (5 bases each). V lost 1 base and J 9 bases, leaving 23 bases between the germline ends. This CDR3 region has 17 residues. Germline V gene sequence: CDR1 SGHRS, CDR2 YFSETQ. CDR3 sequence: CASSLNPGTVVSSEQFF. The DNA of the CDR3 is TGCGCCAGCAGCTTGAATCCCGGGACCGTTGTCTCAAGTGAGCAGTTCTTC.

V and J are TRBV27 and TRBJ1-3; D unresolved. V was cut by 3 bases and J by 0 bases, with 12 bases left in between. This CDR3 is built from 16 residues. The germline CDR1 and CDR2 sequences are MNHEY and SMNVEV (reference sequence). CDR3 sequence: CASSLEGPGSGNTIYF. DNA of the CDR3: TGTGCCAGCAGTTTGGAGGGCCCCGGCTCTGGAAACACCATATATTTT.

The chain carries TRBV7-2 and TRBJ2-3; 10 bases are shared with TRBD2. V dropped 1 base and J dropped 6; count of bases not matched to a gene: 7. The CDR3 spans 16 residues. Per the germline V gene, CDR1 is SGHTA and CDR2 is FQGNSA. The CDR3 here is CASSLGLAGVGDTQYF. The CDR3 region has the DNA TGTGCCAGCAGCTTAGGGCTAGCGGGGGTCGGCGATACGCAGTATTTT.

The rearrangement uses TRBV7-8 and TRBJ1-1; the D gene is possibly TRBD1 (5 bases). Germline-derived CDR1 and CDR2 are SGHVS and FQNEAQ. Trimming took 2 bases from V and 7 from J, leaving 17 bases between them. The CDR3 spans 15 residues. In DNA form, the CDR3 reads TGTGCCAGCAGCTTAATTCGAACCACTGGGGGTGAAGCTTTCTTT. Its translation: CASSLIRTTGGEAFF. Full variable domain (missing parts from reference TRBV7-8 and TRBJ1-1): GAGVSQSPRYKVAKRGQDVALRCDPISGHVSLFWYQQALGQGPEFLTYFQNEAQLDKSGLPSDRFFAERPEGSVSTLKIQRTQQEDSAVYLCASSLIRTTGGEAFFGQGTRLTVV.

The rearrangement joins TRBV15 to TRBJ2-7; 8 bases fit TRBD1. V trimming: 3 bases; J trimming: 1 base; junction bases outside the gene matches: 2. The germline gives CDR1 LNHNV, CDR2 YYDKDF (reference sequence). The CDR3 is 14 residues long. Written as DNA, the CDR3 is TGTGCCACCAGCAGGGACAGGGCGTCCTACGAGCAGTACTTC. It encodes CATSRDRASYEQYF.

This clone was detected a few times. The chain is built from TRBV29-1 and TRBJ2-5; the match to TRBD1 covers 7 bases. The CDR3 runs to 13 residues. V was pared by 0 bases and J by 3 bases, with 1 base of the junction left unmatched. CDR1 and CDR2 from the germline V gene are SQVTM and ANQGSEA. CDR3 in DNA: TGCAGCGTTGAAGAAGGGGGCGAAGAGACCCAGTACTTC. This sequence encodes CSVEEGGEETQYF.

J is TRBJ2-7 and V is TRBV12-3 or TRBV12-4; D not certain. The V and J ends lost 3 bases and 4 bases respectively, with 4 bases between them. This CDR3 region has 11 residues. The CDR3 region has the DNA TGTGCCAGCAGTTTTTGGTACGAGCAGTACTTC. Translation gives CASSFWYEQYF.

Worth noting for this clone: Within the sample, other DNA sequences also encode this same CDR3. This chain connects TRBV4-3 to TRBJ2-3; no clear D. Germline CDR1 and CDR2: LGHNA and YSLEER. V lost 4 bases and J 1 base, leaving 9 bases between the germline ends. This CDR3 has 14 residues. CDR3 residues: CASSLGSGTDTQYF. The CDR3 DNA follows: TGCGCCAGCAGCCTGGGCAGCGGCACAGATACGCAGTATTTT.

This chain connects TRBV18 to TRBJ1-1, with D possibly matching TRBD1 (6 bases). Trimming cost V 0 bases and J 1 base, with 15 bases left between them. This CDR3 has 17 amino acids. Germline values: CDR1 KGHSH, CDR2 LQKENI. CDR3 nucleotides: TGTGCCAGCTCACCACCGGACAGTCCGCCTCGGAACACTGAAGCTTTCTTT. Translated: CASSPPDSPPRNTEAFF.

This clone was recorded only once. Here the CDR3 DNA reads TGTGCCAGCAGTTTACGTGCCCTCAGCTCCTACGAGCAGTACTTC. Protein product: CASSLRALSSYEQYF. This chain links TRBV27 with TRBJ2-7; D is uncertain. The V end was cut by 2 bases, the J end by 0 bases, with 11 bases between. The germline V gene encodes CDR1 MNHEY and CDR2 SMNVEV (reference sequence). The CDR3 has 15 amino acids.

J is TRBJ2-1 and V is TRBV7-9; weak D call: TRBD1 (7 bases). The CDR3 contains 15 residues. The germline gives CDR1 SEHNR, CDR2 FQNEAQ (reference sequence). Trimming stripped 5 bases from V and 2 bases from J, with 13 bases between. The CDR3 nucleotides read TGTGCCAGCAGCCACAGGGGAGGTACCTACAATGAGCAGTTCTTC. Translating gives CASSHRGGTYNEQFF.

The rearrangement uses TRBV14 and TRBJ1-1; tentative D call: TRBD1 (6 bases). The V gene's germline CDR1 is SGHDN and CDR2 FVKESK. The length of the CDR3 is 17 residues. With 1 base removed from V and 0 bases from J, the gap between germline ends came to 15 bases. CDR3 loop: CASSQGLRGAVNTEAFF. CDR3 sequence (DNA): TGTGCCAGCAGCCAAGGTCTTCGGGGGGCTGTGAACACTGAAGCTTTCTTT.

V gene TRBV5-6 combines with J gene TRBJ2-1; D not certain. The CDR3 has 16 residues. Trimming took 1 base from V and 4 from J, leaving 15 bases between them. The germline CDR1 and CDR2 sequences are SGHDT and YYEEEE. The chain's CDR3 is CASSLLSNWKYNEQFF. CDR3 bases: TGTGCCAGCAGCTTGCTTTCCAACTGGAAGTACAATGAGCAGTTCTTC.

The V call is TRBV6-5, the J call TRBJ2-5, with a weak D call TRBD1 (6 bases). Trimming pared 6 bases from V and 0 bases from J, leaving 8 bases between. The CDR3 has 13 residues. CDR1 and CDR2 from the germline V gene are MNHEY and SVGAGI. DNA of the CDR3: TGTGCCAGCAGGAGGGGGTACCAAGAGACCCAGTACTTC. It yields the protein CASRRGYQETQYF.

The rearrangement links TRBV25-1 to TRBJ1-5; D is unclear. Germline-derived CDR1 and CDR2 are MGHDK and SYGVNS. Trimming stripped 4 bases from V and 6 bases from J, with 13 bases between. The CDR3 is made up of 14 amino acids. CDR3 in DNA: TGTGCCAGCAGTGGTTGGGGTAACGGTCAGCCCCAGCATTTT. The encoded protein is CASSGWGNGQPQHF.

V and J are TRBV5-4 and TRBJ2-2; D is unresolved. The CDR3 totals 15 residues. Trimming stripped 2 bases from V and 3 bases from J, with 11 bases between. From germline, CDR1 is SGHNT and CDR2 YYREEE (reference sequence). CDR3 bases: TGTGCCAGCAGCTTTGGGCAGAGCTACACCGGGGAGCTGTTTTTT. Translated: CASSFGQSYTGELFF.

Turning to this clone: Other DNA sequences of this sample code for an identical CDR3. This chain joins TRBV9 and TRBJ2-7; 10 bases align to TRBD2. The germline CDR1 and CDR2 sequences are SGDLS and YYNGEE. J lost 4 bases, V lost 0 bases, and 4 bases had no gene match. CDR3 length: 15 residues. The DNA of the CDR3 is TGTGCCAGCAGCGTAGGGCTAGCGGGAGCGTACGAGCAGTACTTC. Translation gives CASSVGLAGAYEQYF.

The genes are TRBV3-1 (or the pseudogene TRBV3-2) and TRBJ2-7; 8 nucleotides align to TRBD1. Per the germline V gene, CDR1 is LGHDT and CDR2 is YNNKEL (reference sequence). With V trimmed by 11 bases and J by 2 bases, 5 bases remained unmatched. The CDR3 consists of 12 residues. The CDR3 here is CAAQDRAYEQYF. The CDR3 DNA is TGTGCCGCACAGGACAGGGCCTACGAGCAGTACTTC.